The sequence of this TCR beta chain was determined in a study of T cell repertoires in cytomegalovirus infection. Turning to the study itself: Well-studied HLA-B-restricted epitopes and recently identified HLA-C-restricted epitopes of CMV were both used in the study. Public TCR beta signatures provided an indication of both CMV infection and a matching HLA type. Findings and limits, study-wide: Cumulative public TCR beta family frequency identified carriers of CMV plus the relevant HLA. The response measured ex vivo was dominated by TCR beta clonotypes (HLA-C-restricted and CMV-specific).

The table lists this clonotype with many counts. Its antigen is as yet unknown. The length of the CDR3 is 19 residues. J was trimmed by 3 bases and V by 5 bases; bases with no gene match: 17. TCRdb recomputed calls from the reads with MiXCR, one row per CDR3 protein. The data contain roughly 920,000 distinct CDR3 sequences, more than 25% of them singletons. This sequence joins TRBV12-3 or TRBV12-4 and TRBJ1-5; TRBD1 agrees at 9 bases. Here the sequenced sample was cultured CD8+ T cells from PBMCs, taken from culture after CMV antigen stimulation. The source is a human donor in good health (CMV status not recorded). Some clones in this sample may be carry-over from other donors' samples. The CDR3 DNA follows: TGTGCCAGCAGTAGCACAATTCTTAGACAGGGGGACCTCAATCAGCCCCAGCATTTT. This translates into CASSSTILRQGDLNQPQHF.